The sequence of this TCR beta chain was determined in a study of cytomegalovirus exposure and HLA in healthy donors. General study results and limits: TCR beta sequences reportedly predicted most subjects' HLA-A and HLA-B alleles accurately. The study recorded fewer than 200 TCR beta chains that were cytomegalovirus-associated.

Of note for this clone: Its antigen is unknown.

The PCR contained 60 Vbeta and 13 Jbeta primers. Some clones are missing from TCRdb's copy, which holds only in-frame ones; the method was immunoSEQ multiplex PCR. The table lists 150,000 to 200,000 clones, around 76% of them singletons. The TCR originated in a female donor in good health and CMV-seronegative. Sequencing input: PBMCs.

For the CDR3, the DNA is TGTGCCAGCAGCCGGGGGGTGACGAACACCGGGGAGCTGTTTTTT. This encodes CASSRGVTNTGELFF. V usage is TRBV27 and J usage is TRBJ2-2, with 7 bases lining up with TRBD2. This CDR3 region has 15 residues. Germline V gene sequence: CDR1 MNHEY, CDR2 SMNVEV (reference sequence). Trimming at V came to 6 bases and at J to 0 bases, leaving 4 bases not matched to a gene.